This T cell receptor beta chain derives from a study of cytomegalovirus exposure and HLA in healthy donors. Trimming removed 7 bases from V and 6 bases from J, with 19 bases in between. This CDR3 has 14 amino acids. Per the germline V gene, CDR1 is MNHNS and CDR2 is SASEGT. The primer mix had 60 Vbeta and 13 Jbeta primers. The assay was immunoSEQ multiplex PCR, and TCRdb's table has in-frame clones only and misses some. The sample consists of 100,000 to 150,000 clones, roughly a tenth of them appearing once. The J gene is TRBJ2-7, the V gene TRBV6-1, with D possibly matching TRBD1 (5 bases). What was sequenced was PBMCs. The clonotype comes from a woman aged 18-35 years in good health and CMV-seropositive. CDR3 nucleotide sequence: TGTGCCAGCATGGACGGTACAGGTTCAGGCGAGCAGTACTTC. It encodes CASMDGTGSGEQYF.